This is a list of T cell receptor beta chains from one sample in a study of blood T cell repertoires in COVID-19. Profiled with immunoSEQ multiplex PCR; TCRdb holds only in-frame clones, not every one. Among 65,000 to 85,000 clones listed, around 76% were seen once. Input material: peripheral blood. These receptors all stem from a human donor in a cohort sampled during active COVID-19. The CDR3 runs from the conserved cysteine through the conserved F or W.

>TRBV12-5|TRBJ1-1
CASGSQPQGGLGSPEAFF
>TRBV5-1|TRBJ2-2
CASNPGSSGELFF
>TRBV19|TRBJ1-5
CASSHFNQPQHF
>TRBV6-5|TRBJ1-1
CASSLIAGGSEAFF
>TRBV21-1|TRBJ2-3
CASSKERGTSGITDTQYF
>TRBV4-2|TRBJ1-5
CASSQVIGFDSNQPQHF
>TRBV4-1|TRBJ1-2
CASSQGRYGYTF
>TRBV7-2|TRBJ2-1
CASSPTHRGYNEQFF
>TRBV28|TRBJ1-4
CASSLRDRREKLFF
>TRBV27|TRBJ2-7
CASSSPGLAGNEQYF
>TRBV19|TRBJ2-3
CASSLPAGATDTQYF
>TRBV6-5|TRBJ1-2
CASSYEGDYGYTF
>TRBV12-3/TRBV12-4|TRBJ1-2
CASSLSQAHGYTF
>TRBV4-3|TRBJ2-1
CASSQGWTGPLEQFF
>TRBV18|TRBJ1-2
CASSPLQGGGYTF
>TRBV19|TRBJ2-7
CASSIIRGNEQYF
>TRBV2|TRBJ1-2
CARGDREDYGYTF
>TRBV9|TRBJ1-5
CASSSTGGSNQPQHF
>TRBV3-1/TRBV3-2|TRBJ1-1
CASSGDRMNTEAFF
>TRBV7-8|TRBJ2-7
CASSLGPGRLYDEQYF
>TRBV6-5|TRBJ1-1
CASRPTGGSEAFF
>TRBV29-1|TRBJ2-1
CSARLAETYNEQFF
>TRBV9|TRBJ2-1
CASSVVGTDNEQFF
>TRBV4-1|TRBJ1-1
CASTGTANTEAFF
>TRBV27|TRBJ1-6
CASSLRQSGNSPLHF
>TRBV30|TRBJ2-7
CAWSVTGPGRNPHEQYF
>TRBV24-1|TRBJ1-2
CATSDDGYGYTF
>TRBV18|TRBJ2-7
CASSPPPGQGYEQYF
>TRBV6-5|TRBJ2-7
CASSSPGTAYEQYF
>TRBV11-3|TRBJ2-1
CASSLFGRGDNEQFF
>TRBV2|TRBJ1-2
CASSLDNYGYTF
>TRBV7-9|TRBJ2-7
CASSLGSDPYEQYF
>TRBV19|TRBJ2-6
CASSSQSGGGANVLTF
>TRBV6-6|TRBJ1-2
CASSSGGYYGYTF
>TRBV6-5|TRBJ2-3
CASSRGTGSTDTQYF
>TRBV24-1|TRBJ2-3
CATRSGTDTQYF
>TRBV7-2|TRBJ2-3
CASSFGPSPDTQYF
>TRBV5-1|TRBJ1-1
CASKKDGGTEAFF
>TRBV27|TRBJ2-3
CASSLSPSGGTDTQYF
>TRBV28|TRBJ1-2
CASSEGQLNYGYTF
>TRBV9|TRBJ2-4
CASSGGGTDIQYF
>TRBV24-1|TRBJ2-2
CATGLAGETGELFF
>TRBV5-1|TRBJ2-1
CASSFNGLAGVYNEQFF
>TRBV24-1|TRBJ2-5
CATSDLRNRGRGQETQYF
>TRBV18|TRBJ1-1
CASSPGEMNTEAFF
>TRBV7-2|TRBJ2-1
CASSLVGTGNNEQFF
>TRBV7-6|TRBJ1-1
CASSLGQGNTEAFF
>TRBV27|TRBJ1-1
CASSLSNRGILNTEAFF
>TRBV7-8|TRBJ2-5
CASSLQAYQETQYF
>TRBV19|TRBJ2-1
CASSIGGPVSNEQFF
>TRBV18|TRBJ2-7
CASSPTRTGLHEQYF
>TRBV5-6|TRBJ2-1
CASSLAGTGGSDEQFF
>TRBV5-1|TRBJ1-3
CASSLEFGVLGNTIYF
>TRBV7-2|TRBJ1-6
CASSLGIQYSPLHF